This T cell receptor (beta chain) was captured in a study of blood T cell repertoires in COVID-19. Study overall: Samples taken during acute and convalescent COVID-19 were collected in the United States, Italy and Spain. PBMCs, B-cell-depleted T cells, or T cells provided the cDNA or gDNA that made up the material.

V was trimmed by 2 bases and J by 5 bases, leaving 9 bases between them. The germline gives CDR1 MDHEN, CDR2 SYDVKM. The CDR3 consists of 14 residues. Generated by immunoSEQ multiplex PCR, the TCRdb table keeps only in-frame clones and is missing some. Counted here are 100,000 or so clones, around 83% occurring once; the ten biggest clones make up less than 2%. The sequence was obtained from a man between 65 and 85 years old with active or convalescent COVID-19. The chain couples TRBV28 to TRBJ1-4, with D tentatively TRBD1 (6 bases). The source material was peripheral blood. CDR3 in DNA: TGTGCCAGCAGTTTAGGGACACCGAATGAAAAACTGTTTTTT. Its translation is CASSLGTPNEKLFF.